This T cell receptor beta chain was documented in a study of post-analysis software for immune sequencing data. Study results and caveats: Roughly five TRBV segments appeared more often in patients than in controls, and TRBV5-6, TRBV5-1 and TRBV20-1 were among these.

This clonotype was seen only once. What it binds is not known. A much larger clone differs from this one at a single base, so this may be a read error. V dropped 7 bases and J dropped 11 bases, with 9 bases sitting between them. The CDR3 has 10 amino acids. Included in the TCR beta cDNA libraries were unique molecular identifiers. TCRdb passed the PCR reads through MiXCR, listing each CDR3 protein once. This sample has some 260,000 distinct CDR3 sequences; just over 35% occur once, and the top ten carry under 5.5%. The origin of this receptor is a girl between 10 and 17 years old with multiple sclerosis. Sample: blood. The chain employs TRBV12-3 or TRBV12-4 and TRBJ2-1; a weak D match, TRBD2 (5 bases). The CDR3 loop is CASMAGKQFF. Here the CDR3 DNA reads TGTGCCAGCATGGCGGGTAAGCAGTTCTTC.